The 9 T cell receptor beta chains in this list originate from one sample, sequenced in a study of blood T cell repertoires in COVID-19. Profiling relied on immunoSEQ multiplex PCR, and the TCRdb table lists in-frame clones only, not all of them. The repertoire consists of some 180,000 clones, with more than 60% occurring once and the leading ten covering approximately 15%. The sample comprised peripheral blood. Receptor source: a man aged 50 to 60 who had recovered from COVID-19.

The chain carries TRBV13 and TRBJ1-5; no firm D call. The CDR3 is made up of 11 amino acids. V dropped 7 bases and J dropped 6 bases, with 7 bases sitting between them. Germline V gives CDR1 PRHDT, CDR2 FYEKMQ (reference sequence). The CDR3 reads CASKVLQPQHF. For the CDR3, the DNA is TGTGCCAGCAAAGTACTTCAGCCCCAGCATTTT.

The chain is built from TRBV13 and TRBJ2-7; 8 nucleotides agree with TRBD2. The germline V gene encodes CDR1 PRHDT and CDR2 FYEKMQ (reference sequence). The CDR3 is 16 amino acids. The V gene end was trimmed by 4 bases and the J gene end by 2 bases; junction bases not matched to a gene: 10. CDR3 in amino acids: CASSSSGLAGAYEQYF. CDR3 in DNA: TGTGCCAGCAGCTCATCTGGGCTAGCGGGCGCCTACGAGCAGTACTTC.

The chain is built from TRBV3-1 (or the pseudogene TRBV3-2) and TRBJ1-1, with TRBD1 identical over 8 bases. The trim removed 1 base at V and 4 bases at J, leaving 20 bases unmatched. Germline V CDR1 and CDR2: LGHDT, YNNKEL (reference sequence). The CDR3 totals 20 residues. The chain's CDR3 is CASSQVAGGLLSSLGTEAFF. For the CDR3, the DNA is TGTGCCAGCAGCCAAGTGGCAGGGGGCCTATTGTCTTCCTTAGGCACTGAAGCTTTCTTT.

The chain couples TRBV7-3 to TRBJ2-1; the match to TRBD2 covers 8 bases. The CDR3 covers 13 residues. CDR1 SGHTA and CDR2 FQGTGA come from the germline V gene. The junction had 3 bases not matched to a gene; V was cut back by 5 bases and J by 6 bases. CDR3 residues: CASSPGGSNEQFF. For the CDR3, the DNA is TGTGCCAGCAGCCCGGGAGGGTCCAATGAGCAGTTCTTC.

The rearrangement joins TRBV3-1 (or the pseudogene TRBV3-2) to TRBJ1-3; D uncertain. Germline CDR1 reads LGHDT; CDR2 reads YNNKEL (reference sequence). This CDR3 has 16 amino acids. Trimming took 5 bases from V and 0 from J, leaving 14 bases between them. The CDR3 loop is CASSKPDLSSGNTIYF. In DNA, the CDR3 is TGTGCCAGCAGCAAGCCTGATCTAAGCTCTGGAAACACCATATATTTT.

The CDR3 reads CASSQVDFAGTGVEQYF. For the CDR3, the DNA is TGCGCCAGCAGCCAAGTGGACTTTGCCGGGACAGGGGTAGAGCAGTACTTC. This chain joins TRBV4-1 and TRBJ2-7, with TRBD1 identical over 10 bases. This CDR3 region has 17 residues. V was pared by 1 base and J by 7 bases, with 13 bases of the junction left unmatched. Germline-derived CDR1 and CDR2 are MGHRA and YSYEKL.

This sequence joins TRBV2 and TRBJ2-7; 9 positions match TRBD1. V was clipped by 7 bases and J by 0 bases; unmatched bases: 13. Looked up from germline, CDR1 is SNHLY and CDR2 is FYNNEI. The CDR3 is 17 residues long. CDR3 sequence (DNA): TGTGCCAGCAATCTGGGACAGGGTTTTGGCCGCTCCTACGAGCAGTACTTC. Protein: CASNLGQGFGRSYEQYF.

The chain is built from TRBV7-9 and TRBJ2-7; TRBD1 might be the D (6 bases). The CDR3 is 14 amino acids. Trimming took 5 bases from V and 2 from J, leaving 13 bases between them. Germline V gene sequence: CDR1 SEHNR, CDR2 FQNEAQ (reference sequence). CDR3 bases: TGTGCCAGCAGCCGGGGCAGGACAGCCTACGAGCAGTACTTC. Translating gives CASSRGRTAYEQYF.

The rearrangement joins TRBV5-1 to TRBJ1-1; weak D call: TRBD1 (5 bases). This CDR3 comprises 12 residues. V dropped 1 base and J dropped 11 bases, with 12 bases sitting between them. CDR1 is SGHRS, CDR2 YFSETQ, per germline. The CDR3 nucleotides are TGCGCCAGCAGCTTGATAGGGGATCGGGCTTTCTTT. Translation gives CASSLIGDRAFF. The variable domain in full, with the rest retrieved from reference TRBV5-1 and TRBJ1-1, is KAGVTQTPRYLIKTRGQQVTLSCSPISGHRSVSWYQQTPGQGLQFLFEYFSETQRNKGNFPGRFSGRQFSNSRSEMNVSTLELGDSALYLCASSLIGDRAFFGQGTRLTVV.